One and the same sample provided the 15 T cell receptor beta chains below, sequenced in a study of cytomegalovirus exposure and HLA in healthy donors (dated by TCRdb to 2015 to 2018). The library came from the immunoSEQ multiplex PCR assay. For the multiplex PCR, a mixture combining 60 forward primers for TCR Vbeta segments and 13 reverse primers for TCR Jbeta segments was used. TCRdb obtained this table from immuneACCESS and retained in-frame rearrangements with V and J assigned. These tables miss some clones; where compared with another copy, unresolved V genes account for less than half of the shortfall, and the remainder is unexplained. The sample contains approximately 120,000 clones, over 60% of them found a single time. The ten top clones hold 10% to 11% of the sample. The sequenced sample was PBMCs. The receptors were gathered from a man aged 35-49 years in good health and CMV-seropositive.

The chain employs TRBV5-4 and TRBJ2-7; possibly TRBD2 for D (7 bases). This CDR3 comprises 16 residues. V was clipped by 2 bases and J by 0 bases, with 15 bases between them. Germline CDR1 SGHNT, CDR2 YYREEE (reference sequence). The CDR3 spells CASSFARGRSSYEQYF. The CDR3 DNA is TGTGCCAGCAGCTTCGCGCGGGGGCGAAGCTCCTACGAGCAGTACTTC.

The rearrangement links TRBV27 to TRBJ1-2, with D possibly being TRBD1 (5 bases). CDR3 length: 14 residues. Germline CDR1 reads MNHEY; CDR2 reads SMNVEV (reference sequence). The V gene lost 5 bases and the J gene lost 4 bases, with 14 bases spanning the gap. CDR3 region: CASSRGGVPYGYTF. The CDR3 DNA sequence: TGTGCCAGCAGTCGGGGGGGGGTCCCCTATGGCTACACCTTC.

The CDR3 coding sequence is TGTGCCAGCAGTACCCGGACAGGGGGGTACACTGAAGCTTTCTTT. Protein: CASSTRTGGYTEAFF. V gene TRBV28 combines with J gene TRBJ1-1; 10 bases line up with TRBD1. Germline CDR1 MDHEN, CDR2 SYDVKM. The CDR3 loop spans 15 amino acids. Trimming took 5 bases from V and 3 from J; bases not matched to a gene: 6. The entire variable domain, with the rest obtained from reference TRBV28 and TRBJ1-1, is as follows: DVKVTQSSRYLVKRTGEKVFLECVQDMDHENMFWYRQDPGLGLRLIYFSYDVKMKEKGDIPEGYSVSREKKERFSLILESASTNQTSMYLCASSTRTGGYTEAFFGQGTRLTVV.

The CDR3 protein is CASSQVFVMWGQGNNEQFF. The DNA for the CDR3 is TGCGCCAGCAGCCAAGTATTTGTGATGTGGGGACAGGGAAACAATGAGCAGTTCTTC. The J gene is TRBJ2-1, the V gene TRBV4-3; 9 bases are a match to TRBD1. With 1 base clipped from V and 5 bases from J, the junction kept 15 bases outside the gene matches. Per germline, CDR1 LGHNA and CDR2 YSLEER. The CDR3 runs 19 residues.

The genes are TRBV5-1 and TRBJ1-2; D not certain. The CDR3 has 12 residues. The V gene's germline CDR1 is SGHRS and CDR2 YFSETQ. V was cut by 4 bases and J by 5 bases, with 9 bases left in between. The CDR3 here is CASSGGPYGYTF. CDR3 nucleotides: TGCGCCAGCAGCGGAGGACCTTATGGCTACACCTTC.

V and J are TRBV7-2 and TRBJ1-4; no firm D call. The germline gives CDR1 SGHTA, CDR2 FQGNSA. The V and J ends lost 3 bases and 4 bases respectively, with 9 bases between them. This CDR3 comprises 14 residues. CDR3 sequence: CASSFGDGNEKLFF. The CDR3 DNA reads as TGTGCCAGCAGCTTCGGAGATGGTAATGAAAAACTGTTTTTT.

The V gene is TRBV4-3, the J gene TRBJ2-7, with D perhaps matching TRBD1 (6 bases). Germline V gives CDR1 LGHNA, CDR2 YSLEER. CDR3 length: 14 amino acids. With 4 bases removed from V and 5 bases from J, the gap between germline ends came to 15 bases. The CDR3, as DNA: TGCGCCAGCAGCCTGGGCCAGGGGATCGACGAGCAGTACTTC. Its translation: CASSLGQGIDEQYF.

V usage is TRBV19 and J usage is TRBJ1-5; 9 bases match TRBD1. The length of the CDR3 is 15 residues. V lost 10 bases to trimming and J lost 3 bases; unmatched junction nucleotides: 10. Germline V gene data show CDR1 as LNHDA and CDR2 as SQIVND (reference sequence). The CDR3 coding sequence is TGTGCCACAACACGGGACAGGGCGGTCAATCAGCCCCAGCATTTT. Translated, it gives CATTRDRAVNQPQHF.

The chain recombines TRBV4-1 with TRBJ2-5; weak D call: TRBD1 (6 bases). Gene TRBJ2-7 matches the end of the DNA better, so the J call may be wrong. CDR1 MGHRA and CDR2 YSYEKL come from the germline V gene. CDR3 length: 15 residues. CDR3 amino acids: CASSQIQGLSYEQYF. Written as DNA, the CDR3 is TGCGCCAGCAGCCAAATACAGGGCCTCTCCTACGAGCAGTACTTC.

The chain has TRBV10-3 and TRBJ2-5, with 9 bases matching TRBD2. Germline trimming cut 2 bases from V and 2 bases from J; bases unmatched to any gene: 3. CDR1 is ENHRY and CDR2 is SYGVKD in the germline V gene. The CDR3 loop spans 15 amino acids. The CDR3, as DNA: TGTGCCATCAGTGAGGCGGGGGGGAGGCAAGAGACCCAGTACTTC. Residues: CAISEAGGRQETQYF.

The gene calls are TRBV4-1 and TRBJ2-6; TRBD1 agrees at 10 bases. The CDR3 has 20 residues. Germline-derived CDR1 and CDR2 are MGHRA and YSYEKL. V lost 1 base and J lost 0; bases outside the gene matches: 9. CDR3 nucleotides: TGCGCCAGCAGCCAAGTTGGTATCCGGGACAGGGGCTCTGGGGCCAACGTCCTGACTTTC. This sequence encodes CASSQVGIRDRGSGANVLTF.

The gene calls are TRBV5-1 and TRBJ2-1; 11 nucleotides agree with TRBD2. The CDR3 has 16 residues. The trim removed 3 bases at V and 8 bases at J, leaving 10 bases unmatched. CDR1 and CDR2 from the germline V gene are SGHRS and YFSETQ. The DNA of the CDR3 is TGCGCCAGCAGCTCCCGGGTAGCGGGGGGGCCTCATGAGCAGTTCTTC. Protein: CASSSRVAGGPHEQFF.

The gene calls are TRBV18 and TRBJ2-4; 7 bases agree with TRBD1. With V trimmed by 0 bases and J by 3 bases, 5 bases remained unmatched. The CDR3 extends over 16 amino acids. Germline assignment: CDR1 KGHSH and CDR2 LQKENI. The CDR3: CASSPPDRAHKNIQYF. CDR3 nucleotides: TGTGCCAGCTCACCACCCGACAGGGCCCACAAAAACATTCAGTACTTC.

The chain employs TRBV18 and TRBJ1-1, with 7 bases fitting TRBD1. CDR3 size: 15 residues. Germline V gives CDR1 KGHSH, CDR2 LQKENI. Trimming took 1 base from V and 3 from J; bases not matched to a gene: 5. CDR3 coding DNA: TGTGCCAGCTCACCACAGGGGGCTTTTGACACTGAAGCTTTCTTT. Protein product: CASSPQGAFDTEAFF.

V usage is TRBV10-3 and J usage is TRBJ2-6, with a tentative D call TRBD1 (6 bases). This CDR3 comprises 20 residues. Trimming took off 4 bases at V and 1 base at J, with 23 bases between the two ends. CDR1 and CDR2 (germline): ENHRY, SYGVKD. CDR3 loop: CAISVLINYRDESGANVLTF. In DNA form, the CDR3 reads TGTGCCATCAGTGTCCTGATAAATTACAGGGATGAGTCTGGGGCCAACGTCCTGACTTTC.